This TCR beta chain was obtained from a study of blood T cell repertoires in COVID-19. The wider study: Researchers got acute and convalescent COVID-19 samples from the United States, Italy and Spain. PBMCs, B-cell-depleted T cells, or T cells were the source of the cDNA or gDNA that made up the material.

This CDR3 is built from 11 residues. Germline lookup yields CDR1 MGHDK and CDR2 SYGVNS. V was pared by 6 bases and J by 10 bases, with 10 bases between. In the original analysis: Estimation of nucleated cell counts was performed using reference gene primer amplification. TCRdb keeps only in-frame clones here, not all; method: immunoSEQ multiplex PCR. That table gives V, J and clone size, and the DNA gave D and trimming. The sample lists more than 65,000 clones; 65% to 80% were seen once. J is TRBJ2-1 and V is TRBV25-1; D possibly corresponds to TRBD2 (5 bases). This TCR was sampled from a woman aged 50 to 60 with acute or convalescent COVID-19. The sequenced material came from peripheral blood. CDR3: CASRDFQEQFF. The DNA of the CDR3 is TGTGCCAGCAGGGACTTTCAGGAGCAGTTCTTC.